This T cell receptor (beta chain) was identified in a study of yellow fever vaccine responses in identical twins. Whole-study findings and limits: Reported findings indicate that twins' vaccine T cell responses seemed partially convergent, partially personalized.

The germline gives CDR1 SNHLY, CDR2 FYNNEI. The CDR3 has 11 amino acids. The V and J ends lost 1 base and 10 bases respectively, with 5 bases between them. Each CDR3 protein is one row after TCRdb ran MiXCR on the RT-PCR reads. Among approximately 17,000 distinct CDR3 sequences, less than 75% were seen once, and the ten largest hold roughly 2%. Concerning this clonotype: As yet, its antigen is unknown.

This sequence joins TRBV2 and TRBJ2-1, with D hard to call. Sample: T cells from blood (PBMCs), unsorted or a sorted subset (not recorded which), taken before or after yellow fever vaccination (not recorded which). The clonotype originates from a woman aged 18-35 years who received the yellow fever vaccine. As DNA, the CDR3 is TGTGCCAGCAGTGAAGATGGGGAGCAGTTCTTC. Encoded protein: CASSEDGEQFF.